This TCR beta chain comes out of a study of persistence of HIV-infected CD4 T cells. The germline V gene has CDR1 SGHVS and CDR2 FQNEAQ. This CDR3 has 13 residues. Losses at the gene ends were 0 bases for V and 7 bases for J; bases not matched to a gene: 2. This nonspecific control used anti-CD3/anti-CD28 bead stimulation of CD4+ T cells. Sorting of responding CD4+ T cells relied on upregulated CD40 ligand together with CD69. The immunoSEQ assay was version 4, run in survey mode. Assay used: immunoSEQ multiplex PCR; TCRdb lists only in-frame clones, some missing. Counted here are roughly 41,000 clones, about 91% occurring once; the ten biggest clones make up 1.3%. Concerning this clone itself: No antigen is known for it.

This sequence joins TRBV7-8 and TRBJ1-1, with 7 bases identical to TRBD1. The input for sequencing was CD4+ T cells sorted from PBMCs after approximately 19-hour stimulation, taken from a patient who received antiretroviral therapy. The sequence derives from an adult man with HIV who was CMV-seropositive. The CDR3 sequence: CASSLAQGGEAFF. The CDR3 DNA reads TGTGCCAGCAGCTTAGCGCAGGGGGGTGAAGCTTTCTTT.